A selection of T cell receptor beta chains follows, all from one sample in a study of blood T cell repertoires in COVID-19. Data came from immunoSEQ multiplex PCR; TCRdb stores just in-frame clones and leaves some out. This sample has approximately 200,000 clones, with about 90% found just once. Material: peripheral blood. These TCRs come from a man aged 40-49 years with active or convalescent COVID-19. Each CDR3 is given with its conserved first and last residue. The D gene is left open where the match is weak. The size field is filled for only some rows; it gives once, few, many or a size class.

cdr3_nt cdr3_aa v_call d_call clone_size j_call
TGTGCCAGCACCTTGAGTTCACCCCTCCACTTT CASTLSSPLHF TRBV7-2 . . TRBJ1-6
TGTGCCAGCTCACCCGGGACAGAGAACACTGAAGCTTTCTTT CASSPGTENTEAFF TRBV18 TRBD1 . TRBJ1-1
TGTGCCAGCAGGGTGCCAGCAGGTGGCTACACCTTC CASRVPAGGYTF TRBV28 . few TRBJ1-2
TGTGCCACCAGCAGTTTATACGGGTCCTACGAGCAGTACTTC CATSSLYGSYEQYF TRBV15 . . TRBJ2-7
TGTGCCAGCAGATACTCGACTAGCGGGAAGTCAGATACGCAGTATTTT CASRYSTSGKSDTQYF TRBV2 TRBD2 . TRBJ2-3
TGCGCCAGCAGCCAAGGAGGGACAGGGTCCTCAACTAATGAAAAACTGTTTTTT CASSQGGTGSSTNEKLFF TRBV4-1 TRBD1 . TRBJ1-4
TGTGCCAGCATCCTGGGGCGGACTGAAGCTTTCTTT CASILGRTEAFF TRBV9 . . TRBJ1-1
TGTGCCAGCAGCCAATTCCTAGCGGGTGCAGATACGCAGTATTTT CASSQFLAGADTQYF TRBV3-1/TRBV3-2 TRBD2 . TRBJ2-3
TGCGCCAGCAGCTTGGAACCGGGAGTCTCCTACAATGAGCAGTTCTTC CASSLEPGVSYNEQFF TRBV5-1 . once TRBJ2-1
TGTGCCAGCAGCCCTCTGGGGGCCGGCTTAAATCAGCCCCAGCATTTT CASSPLGAGLNQPQHF TRBV7-2 . . TRBJ1-5